Listed here are 30 T cell receptor beta chains from one sample, sequenced in a study of cytomegalovirus exposure and HLA in healthy donors. The PCR had 60 Vbeta and 13 Jbeta primers. The assay was immunoSEQ multiplex PCR, and TCRdb's table has in-frame clones only and misses some. The sample has some 190,000 clones; roughly 75% are singletons. Sequenced material: PBMCs. The receptors here all came from a woman in her twenties or thirties in good health and CMV-seronegative.

The CDR3 region is CAWSLQGFADTQYF. As DNA, the CDR3 is TGTGCCTGGAGTCTACAGGGGTTCGCAGATACGCAGTATTTT. The chain joins TRBV30 to TRBJ2-3; 7 nucleotides match TRBD1. J lost 4 bases, V lost 2 bases, and 6 bases had no gene match. The CDR3 loop spans 14 amino acids. Germline V gives CDR1 GTSNPN, CDR2 SVGIG (reference sequence).

The V call is TRBV7-6, the J call TRBJ2-1, with TRBD2 matching 7 bases. The CDR3 is 17 residues long. The germline V gene has CDR1 SGHVS and CDR2 FNYEAQ. J was trimmed by 0 bases and V by 5 bases; bases with no gene match: 10. CDR3 sequence: CASSPTLAGSSYNEQFF. For the CDR3, the DNA is TGTGCCAGCAGCCCTACCTTAGCGGGTAGCTCCTACAATGAGCAGTTCTTC.

This clone has just a few counts. The rearrangement uses TRBV14 and TRBJ1-1; TRBD1 matches 8 bases. The V segment lost 8 bases and the J segment 0 bases; nucleotides outside the gene matches: 8. This CDR3 region has 15 residues. Germline V lookup: CDR1 SGHDN, CDR2 FVKESK. The CDR3 reads CASLRRTGMNTEAFF. The CDR3 DNA reads as TGTGCCAGCCTTCGCAGGACAGGGATGAACACTGAAGCTTTCTTT.

This clone was recorded a few times. The V call is TRBV4-2, the J call TRBJ2-3; TRBD2 aligns across 12 bases. The CDR3 loop spans 17 amino acids. The germline CDR1 and CDR2 sequences are LGHNA and YNFKEQ. With 4 bases clipped from V and 6 bases from J, the junction kept 11 bases outside the gene matches. The CDR3 DNA sequence: TGTGCCAGCAGCCTCTCGAGGACTAGCGGGGCTGCGGATACGCAGTATTTT. It yields the protein CASSLSRTSGAADTQYF.

V is TRBV2 and J is TRBJ2-7, with 15 bases aligning to TRBD2. The CDR3 runs 16 residues. J gave up 6 bases and V 1 base, and 4 bases lay outside the gene matches. Germline CDR1 is SNHLY and CDR2 is FYNNEI. The CDR3 loop is CASSEEGLAGGSEQYF. Written as DNA, the CDR3 is TGTGCCAGCAGTGAAGAGGGACTAGCGGGGGGTAGCGAGCAGTACTTC.

The DNA of the CDR3 is TGTGCCAGCAGCGCAAGACAGGGTCCGGGTAAACTGTTTTTT. As protein: CASSARQGPGKLFF. The rearrangement joins TRBV12-1 to TRBJ1-4; the table gives TRBD1 as D, unverified against the DNA. TRBV12-1 counts as a pseudogene. This CDR3 region has 14 residues.

This clone came up once. The chain employs TRBV29-1 and TRBJ2-7; the D gene is possibly TRBD1 (6 bases). Per germline, CDR1 SQVTM and CDR2 ANQGSEA. The CDR3 contains 13 residues. Between the trimmed V and J ends, which lost 6 bases and 2 bases, there was a span of 14 bases. This CDR3 is CSVYGGSTYEQYF. The CDR3 nucleotides read TGCAGCGTCTATGGGGGCAGCACCTACGAGCAGTACTTC.

The V gene is TRBV13, the J gene TRBJ2-5; 13 bases map to TRBD2. Trimming removed 5 bases from V and 5 bases from J; junction bases left unmatched: 23. Germline V gene sequence: CDR1 PRHDT, CDR2 FYEKMQ (reference sequence). This CDR3 spans 21 amino acids. The CDR3 loop reads CASSPRTTVLLAGGPWETQYF. In nucleotides, the CDR3 is TGTGCCAGCAGCCCTAGAACTACCGTACTACTAGCGGGGGGGCCCTGGGAGACCCAGTACTTC. Together with reference TRBV13 and TRBJ2-5, the CDR3 gives the full variable domain: AAGVIQSPRHLIKEKRETATLKCYPIPRHDTVYWYQQGPGQDPQFLISFYEKMQSDKGSIPDRFSAQQFSDYHSELNMSSLELGDSALYFCASSPRTTVLLAGGPWETQYFGPGTRLLVL.

CDR3 sequence (DNA): TGCGCCAGTTCGACAGGGGGCTCTTCCGGGGAGCTGTTTTTT. Translated, it gives CASSTGGSSGELFF. The chain has TRBV5-1 and TRBJ2-2; 10 positions match TRBD1. The CDR3 extends over 14 amino acids. CDR1 and CDR2 from the germline V gene are SGHRS and YFSETQ. The trim removed 8 bases at V and 6 bases at J, leaving 7 bases unmatched.

The V gene is TRBV30, the J gene TRBJ2-7; no definite D call. V dropped 1 base and J dropped 5 bases, with 6 bases sitting between them. CDR1 is GTSNPN and CDR2 is SVGIG in the germline V gene (reference sequence). This CDR3 region has 11 residues. CDR3 DNA sequence: TGTGCCTGGAGTGGTCTACACGAGCAGTACTTC. It is translated as CAWSGLHEQYF. The full variable domain, completed using reference TRBV30 and TRBJ2-7, is SQTIHQWPATLVQPVGSPLSLECTVEGTSNPNLYWYRQAAGRGLQLLFYSVGIGQISSEVPQNLSASRPQDRQFILSSKKLLLSDSGFYLCAWSGLHEQYFGPGTRLTVT.

In nucleotides, the CDR3 is TGTGCCATCACCATGCTCATAGGAACAGGAATTGATGGCTACACCTTC. This gives the protein CAITMLIGTGIDGYTF. The gene calls are TRBV10-3 and TRBJ1-2; the D gene is possibly TRBD1 (5 bases). Trimming took 7 bases from V and 6 from J, leaving 24 bases between them. The CDR3 consists of 16 residues. CDR1 is ENHRY and CDR2 is SYGVKD in the germline V gene.

The chain links TRBV30 to TRBJ2-5; 7 nucleotides align to TRBD2. Germline CDR1 is GTSNPN and CDR2 is SVGIG (reference sequence). J lost 0 bases, V lost 1 base, and 5 bases had no gene match. This CDR3 spans 15 amino acids. CDR3 nucleotides: TGTGCCTGGAGTGGGCTAGCGGACAACCAAGAGACCCAGTACTTC. Its translation is CAWSGLADNQETQYF.

The genes are TRBV30 and TRBJ1-1; possibly TRBD1 for D (5 bases). The germline CDR1 and CDR2 sequences are GTSNPN and SVGIG (reference sequence). The CDR3 has 14 amino acids. The germline V and J ends were trimmed by 0 bases and 5 bases, with 13 bases remaining between them. The CDR3 sequence is CAWSVGQGGTEAFF. CDR3 nucleotide sequence: TGTGCCTGGAGTGTCGGGCAGGGAGGAACTGAAGCTTTCTTT.

This clone occurred a few times. The rearrangement joins TRBV5-1 to TRBJ2-5; 7 bases fit TRBD1. The CDR3 extends over 14 amino acids. Germline V gene data show CDR1 as SGHRS and CDR2 as YFSETQ. The V segment lost 7 bases and the J segment 4 bases; nucleotides outside the gene matches: 10. This CDR3 is CASSRTGDGETQYF. For the CDR3, the DNA is TGCGCCAGCTCGAGAACAGGGGATGGAGAGACCCAGTACTTC. The full variable domain, with the rest looked up from reference TRBV5-1 and TRBJ2-5, is KAGVTQTPRYLIKTRGQQVTLSCSPISGHRSVSWYQQTPGQGLQFLFEYFSETQRNKGNFPGRFSGRQFSNSRSEMNVSTLELGDSALYLCASSRTGDGETQYFGPGTRLLVL.

This chain links TRBV30 with TRBJ2-1; no clear D. Germline values: CDR1 GTSNPN, CDR2 SVGIG (reference sequence). CDR3 length: 12 residues. The V end lost 4 bases, the J end lost 7 bases, and 11 bases lay between the germline ends. This CDR3 is CAWTDSRNEQFF. The CDR3 coding sequence is TGTGCCTGGACCGACTCAAGGAATGAGCAGTTCTTC. Drawing the rest from reference TRBV30 and TRBJ2-1, the complete variable domain is SQTIHQWPATLVQPVGSPLSLECTVEGTSNPNLYWYRQAAGRGLQLLFYSVGIGQISSEVPQNLSASRPQDRQFILSSKKLLLSDSGFYLCAWTDSRNEQFFGPGTRLTVL.

The chain uses TRBV6-5 and TRBJ2-7; 7 nucleotides match TRBD1. The CDR3 is 14 residues long. Germline assignment: CDR1 MNHEY and CDR2 SVGAGI. Losses at the gene ends were 6 bases for V and 9 bases for J; bases not matched to a gene: 14. This CDR3 reads CASRAPDRSDRQYF. In DNA, the CDR3 is TGTGCCAGCAGGGCACCGGACAGGTCCGATCGGCAGTACTTC.

This chain joins TRBV9 and TRBJ2-1, with 10 bases fitting TRBD2. This CDR3 has 16 residues. Per the germline V gene, CDR1 is SGDLS and CDR2 is YYNGEE. Losses at the gene ends were 0 bases for V and 4 bases for J; bases not matched to a gene: 4. CDR3 sequence: CASSVASGGVYNEQFF. Written as DNA, the CDR3 is TGTGCCAGCAGCGTAGCCAGCGGGGGGGTTTACAATGAGCAGTTCTTC.

The CDR3 nucleotides read TGTGCAAGTCGCTTAGTTTCTCTCGGTATCTACGAGCAGTACTTC. Its protein is CASRLVSLGIYEQYF. The chain uses TRBV12-2 and TRBJ2-7; the table assigns TRBD2, which was not confirmed against the DNA. TRBV12-2 is recorded as a pseudogene. This CDR3 is built from 15 residues.

This clone was counted a few times. The genes are TRBV30 and TRBJ2-3, with D perhaps TRBD1 (5 bases). The CDR3 has 16 amino acids. Trimming stripped 2 bases from V and 5 bases from J, with 20 bases between. From germline, CDR1 is GTSNPN and CDR2 SVGIG (reference sequence). The CDR3 bases are TGTGCCTGGAGTTTAATGCAGGGCCGAGGCGGAGATACGCAGTATTTT. Amino acids: CAWSLMQGRGGDTQYF.

The genes are TRBV9 and TRBJ1-2, with 10 bases identical to TRBD1. CDR3 length: 15 residues. CDR1 and CDR2 (germline): SGDLS, YYNGEE. V shed 3 bases and J 5 bases; nucleotides not matched to a gene: 7. CDR3 bases: TGTGCCAGCAGCGGGTGGACAGGGGGAAGTTATGGCTACACCTTC. It is translated as CASSGWTGGSYGYTF.

A word on this clone: Other nucleotide sequences in the sample specify the same CDR3. The rearrangement links TRBV7-2 to TRBJ2-3; the D gene is possibly TRBD2 (6 bases). The V gene lost 1 base and the J gene lost 2 bases, with 10 bases spanning the gap. Germline CDR1 is SGHTA and CDR2 is FQGNSA. This CDR3 comprises 15 residues. The DNA for the CDR3 is TGTGCCAGCAGCTTAGTGGGCGGGACCACAGATACGCAGTATTTT. Protein: CASSLVGGTTDTQYF. The complete variable domain, with remaining parts taken from reference TRBV7-2 and TRBJ2-3, reads GAGVSQSPSNKVTEKGKDVELRCDPISGHTALYWYRQSLGQGLEFLIYFQGNSAPDKSGLPSDRFSAERTGGSVSTLTIQRTQQEDSAVYLCASSLVGGTTDTQYFGPGTRLTVL.

The chain carries TRBV14 and TRBJ2-7, with D tentatively TRBD2 (6 bases). This CDR3 has 16 residues. V was trimmed by 1 base and J by 0 bases, leaving 13 bases between them. Germline CDR1 SGHDN, CDR2 FVKESK. CDR3 in amino acids: CASSQVRYGGSYEQYF. The CDR3 DNA sequence: TGTGCCAGCAGCCAAGTCAGGTACGGGGGCTCCTACGAGCAGTACTTC.

The chain recombines TRBV2 with TRBJ1-4, with D unclear. Germline values: CDR1 SNHLY, CDR2 FYNNEI. Trimming pared 6 bases from V and 0 bases from J, leaving 8 bases between. The CDR3 covers 14 residues. CDR3 loop: CASRIGATNEKLFF. The CDR3 DNA reads TGTGCCAGCAGGATCGGAGCAACTAATGAAAAACTGTTTTTT.

This clone was detected a few times. The V and J genes are TRBV7-9 and TRBJ1-1; TRBD1 agrees at 7 bases. The CDR3 runs 15 residues. The germline gives CDR1 SEHNR, CDR2 FQNEAQ (reference sequence). J lost 1 base, V lost 4 bases, and 6 bases had no gene match. For the CDR3, the DNA is TGTGCCAGCAGCTCGTACGGGACAGAGAACACTGAAGCTTTCTTT. It encodes CASSSYGTENTEAFF.

This sequence joins TRBV18 and TRBJ1-1; 7 bases match TRBD1. In germline, CDR1 is KGHSH, CDR2 LQKENI. V trimming: 0 bases; J trimming: 4 bases; junction bases outside the gene matches: 5. The CDR3 contains 15 residues. DNA for the CDR3: TGTGCCAGCTCACCACCGAGCAGGGGGGTCACTGAAGCTTTCTTT. Protein sequence: CASSPPSRGVTEAFF.

The chain uses TRBV2 and TRBJ2-3; TRBD1 matches 9 bases. CDR1 is SNHLY and CDR2 is FYNNEI in the germline V gene. This CDR3 contains 12 residues. J lost 5 bases, V lost 8 bases, and 2 bases had no gene match. CDR3 bases: TGTGCCAGCGACAGGGGGATAGATACGCAGTATTTT. Translating it yields CASDRGIDTQYF.

The chain joins TRBV29-1 to TRBJ2-3; D may be TRBD2 (7 bases). The V and J ends lost 4 bases and 5 bases respectively, with 19 bases between them. This CDR3 is 15 amino acids long. Germline V gene sequence: CDR1 SQVTM, CDR2 ANQGSEA. As DNA, the CDR3 is TGCAGCGTTGGGGGAGGCCCGGGGGGCCGAGATACGCAGTATTTT. Translated: CSVGGGPGGRDTQYF.

This rearrangement joins TRBV18 to TRBJ2-7; maybe TRBD2 (6 bases). The CDR3 runs to 15 residues. CDR1 and CDR2 from the germline V gene are KGHSH and LQKENI. Trimming stripped 1 base from V and 3 bases from J, with 13 bases between. Here the CDR3 reads CASSPRRGVLYEQYF. The DNA of the CDR3 is TGTGCCAGCTCACCACGGCGGGGAGTACTCTACGAGCAGTACTTC.

This chain connects TRBV4-3 to TRBJ2-3; the D gene is possibly TRBD2 (7 bases). V gave up 6 bases and J gave up 3 bases, with 25 bases separating them. The CDR3 has 18 residues. Germline loops: CDR1 LGHNA, CDR2 YSLEER. CDR3 nucleotides: TGCGCCAGCAGTCCCTTGGGGGGGCTCCGGGGCGGGACAGATACGCAGTATTTT. It specifies CASSPLGGLRGGTDTQYF.

V gene TRBV7-6 combines with J gene TRBJ1-1, with D uncertain. CDR1 is SGHVS, CDR2 FNYEAQ, per germline. This CDR3 has 13 amino acids. V lost 3 bases and J 4 bases, leaving 9 bases between the germline ends. The CDR3 loop reads CASSLDEGTEAFF. DNA for the CDR3: TGTGCCAGCAGCTTGGACGAGGGCACTGAAGCTTTCTTT.